A selection of T cell receptor beta chains follows, all from one sample in a study of blood T cell repertoires in COVID-19. The data were produced by immunoSEQ multiplex PCR, yet TCRdb's version contains in-frame clones alone and is incomplete. The table has approximately 200,000 clones, under 90% seen once. The sample comprised peripheral blood. Receptors were obtained from a man in his fifties or sixties with acute or convalescent COVID-19. CDR3s include the opening cysteine and the closing phenylalanine or tryptophan. A D gene is named only where the DNA matches it firmly. Size tells how often a clone was seen (once, few, many) or the class of an expanded clone, and some rows leave it out.

CDR3,DNA,D,J,V,size
CASSLGPNFYNEQFF,TGTGCCAGCAGCTTAGGTCCGAACTTCTACAATGAGCAGTTCTTC,-,TRBJ2-1,TRBV7-9,once
CASSSSSYEQYF,TGTGCCAGCAGTTCGAGCTCCTACGAGCAGTACTTC,-,TRBJ2-7,TRBV6-6,-
CASSLEGRDYYGYTF,TGTGCCAGCAGCTTAGAGGGCAGGGATTACTATGGCTACACCTTC,-,TRBJ1-2,TRBV7-2,-
CASSSLGTGEYEQYF,TGCGCCAGCAGCTCCCTCGGGACAGGCGAATACGAGCAGTACTTC,TRBD1,TRBJ2-7,TRBV5-1,-
CASSSGQTTNEKLFF,TGCGCCAGCAGCTCCGGACAGACAACTAATGAAAAACTGTTTTTT,-,TRBJ1-4,TRBV5-1,-
CGTGRSYNEQFF,TGTGGCACAGGGAGATCCTACAATGAGCAGTTCTTC,-,TRBJ2-1,TRBV19,-
CASSHRDTQYF,TGTGCCAGCAGTCACCGGGATACGCAGTATTTT,-,TRBJ2-3,TRBV6-2/TRBV6-3,few
CASSLGGVETEAFF,TGTGCCAGCAGCTTGGGCGGGGTGGAAACTGAAGCTTTCTTT,-,TRBJ1-1,TRBV7-3,-
CASSLVTGGESEQYF,TGTGCCAGCAGCTTAGTGACAGGGGGCGAATCCGAGCAGTACTTC,TRBD1,TRBJ2-7,TRBV7-6,once
CASSLSLAGAGELFF,TGCGCCAGCAGCTTGAGCCTAGCGGGGGCCGGGGAGCTGTTTTTT,TRBD2,TRBJ2-2,TRBV5-1,-
CASSAGGRTGELFF,TGTGCCAGCAGTGCAGGGGGCCGCACCGGGGAGCTGTTTTTT,TRBD1,TRBJ2-2,TRBV7-9,-
CASSLAGSDTQYF,TGCGCCAGCAGCTTGGCGGGATCAGATACGCAGTATTTT,-,TRBJ2-3,TRBV5-1,-
CASSDRTAAGNSPLHF,TGTGCCAGCAGTGATAGGACAGCCGCCGGAAATTCACCCCTCCACTTT,-,TRBJ1-6,TRBV2,-
CASRPGQGQETQYF,TGTGCCAGCAGGCCGGGACAGGGTCAGGAGACCCAGTACTTC,TRBD1,TRBJ2-5,TRBV2,-
CASSSSIRQPLFPYEQYF,TGTGCCAGCAGCTCTTCCATTCGACAGCCACTTTTTCCCTACGAGCAGTACTTC,-,TRBJ2-7,TRBV27,-
CASSLGGPQTEAFF,TGTGCCAGCAGCTTAGGGGGGCCACAGACTGAAGCTTTCTTT,-,TRBJ1-1,TRBV7-8,-
CASSSPGASIEQFF,TGTGCCAGCAGCAGCCCCGGCGCTAGCATTGAGCAGTTCTTC,-,TRBJ2-1,TRBV6-6,-
CASRGTGGYGYTF,TGTGCCAGCAGAGGGACCGGGGGCTATGGCTACACCTTC,-,TRBJ1-2,TRBV27,-
CSARGTAYEQYF,TGCAGCGCTAGGGGCACAGCCTACGAGCAGTACTTC,-,TRBJ2-7,TRBV29-1,few
CASTADRPSYNEQFF,TGTGCCAGTACTGCTGACAGGCCCTCCTACAATGAGCAGTTCTTC,-,TRBJ2-1,TRBV19,-
CASSQPGQGGRNSPLHF,TGTGCCAGCAGCCAACCGGGGCAGGGGGGAAGGAATTCACCCCTCCACTTT,TRBD1,TRBJ1-6,TRBV3-1/TRBV3-2,-
CASSPRDGRRGLVWEQYF,TGTGCCAGCAGCCCAAGGGACGGGAGGAGGGGTCTCGTGTGGGAGCAGTACTTC,TRBD2,TRBJ2-7,TRBV11-2,once
CASSPRDRDSPLHF,TGTGCCAGCTCACCCAGGGACAGGGATTCACCCCTCCACTTT,TRBD1,TRBJ1-6,TRBV18,-
CASSAQQSGGASEQYF,TGTGCCAGCAGCGCCCAACAAAGCGGGGGGGCTTCCGAGCAGTACTTC,TRBD2,TRBJ2-7,TRBV9,-
CASSLEAGRVAEAFF,TGCGCCAGCAGCTTGGAGGCGGGGAGGGTGGCTGAAGCTTTCTTT,-,TRBJ1-1,TRBV5-1,-
CASSWGGGMNTEAFF,TGTGCCAGCAGTTGGGGTGGCGGGATGAACACTGAAGCTTTCTTT,-,TRBJ1-1,TRBV6-6,-
CATSDLTERESPRYEQFF,TGTGCCACCAGTGATTTAACCGAACGGGAGTCCCCGAGGTATGAGCAGTTCTTC,-,TRBJ2-1,TRBV24-1,-
CASSLAPAGYEQYF,TGTGCCAGCAGCTTGGCGCCAGCGGGCTACGAGCAGTACTTC,-,TRBJ2-7,TRBV5-6,-
CASSQTSGGPLSSYEQYF,TGCGCCAGCAGCCAAACTAGCGGGGGGCCCCTTAGCTCCTACGAGCAGTACTTC,TRBD2,TRBJ2-7,TRBV4-1,-
CASSLQGINQPQHF,TGTGCCAGCAGCTTACAGGGAATCAATCAGCCCCAGCATTTT,-,TRBJ1-5,TRBV5-6,-
CASSQEARQGPNYGYTF,TGTGCCAGCAGCCAGGAGGCACGACAGGGACCCAACTATGGCTACACCTTC,TRBD1,TRBJ1-2,TRBV4-2,-